This T cell receptor beta chain was observed in a study of blood T cell repertoires in COVID-19. The V and J ends lost 0 bases and 4 bases respectively, with 9 bases between them. Germline CDR1 LGHNA, CDR2 YNFKEQ. CDR3 length: 14 residues. Sequenced by immunoSEQ multiplex PCR; TCRdb stores in-frame clones only, minus some. The table shows roughly 65,000 clones, with approximately 85% occurring only once. The chain links TRBV4-2 to TRBJ1-2; maybe TRBD1 (6 bases). The material sequenced was peripheral blood. The receptor's source is a woman older than 75 with active or convalescent COVID-19. The CDR3 region is CASSQDGTTYGYTF. DNA of the CDR3: TGTGCCAGCAGCCAAGACGGGACAACCTATGGCTACACCTTC.